These T cell receptor beta chains were read from a single sample in a study of OX40 agonist ivuxolimab in advanced cancers. Sequencing was performed with immunoSEQ multiplex PCR; in TCRdb, only in-frame clones are kept and a portion is missing. The table has approximately 44,000 clones, about nine tenths seen once. Sequences were derived from CD4+ or CD8+ T cells sorted from blood, sampled in a trial of the OX40 agonist ivuxolimab. The receptors stem from an adult with an advanced solid tumor such as melanoma, head and neck, liver or kidney cancer. The CDR3 runs from the conserved cysteine through the conserved F or W. Each record gives: clone size, V gene, J gene, D gene, CDR3 protein, CDR3 DNA. The D gene is left open where the match is weak. Not every row has a clone size; where given, it reads once, few, many or a size class.

.	TRBV29-1	TRBJ2-7	.	CSVKDGRGRRDSYEQYF	TGCAGCGTTAAAGACGGTCGGGGCCGACGAGATTCCTACGAGCAGTACTTC
once	TRBV28	TRBJ2-7	.	CASSLYPGYSYEQYF	TGTGCCAGCAGCCTCTATCCAGGCTACTCCTACGAGCAGTACTTC
.	TRBV9	TRBJ2-3	.	CASSVRLTDTQYF	TGTGCCAGCAGCGTGAGGCTCACAGATACGCAGTATTTT
.	TRBV7-7	TRBJ2-3	TRBD2	CASSPGLASTDTQYF	TGTGCTAGCAGCCCGGGACTAGCAAGCACAGATACGCAGTATTTT
.	TRBV15	TRBJ2-2	TRBD2	CATSRGGGSNTGELFF	TGTGCCACCAGCAGAGGCGGGGGGTCCAACACCGGGGAGCTGTTTTTT
few	TRBV7-9	TRBJ1-5	.	CASSLGQLNQPQHF	TGTGCCAGCAGCTTAGGACAGCTGAATCAGCCCCAGCATTTT
.	TRBV6-1	TRBJ2-7	.	CASSSNGGYEQYF	TGTGCCAGCAGCAGTAACGGGGGCTACGAGCAGTACTTC
.	TRBV5-1	TRBJ2-7	TRBD2	CASSPGIKGLAGAEDYEQYF	TGCGCCAGCAGCCCAGGTATTAAGGGACTAGCGGGTGCTGAGGACTACGAGCAGTACTTC
.	TRBV4-1	TRBJ1-4	.	CASSRQVVNEKLFF	TGCGCCAGCAGCCGGCAGGTTGTTAATGAAAAACTGTTTTTT
.	TRBV6-6	TRBJ1-4	.	CASSYSMANEKLFF	TGTGCCAGCAGTTACTCTATGGCTAATGAAAAACTGTTTTTT
.	TRBV4-1	TRBJ2-1	TRBD2	CASSQIGLAESSYNEQFF	TGCGCCAGCAGCCAAATCGGACTAGCGGAGAGCTCCTACAATGAGCAGTTCTTC
.	TRBV25-1	TRBJ2-6	.	CASSLMGANVLTF	TGTGCCAGCTCCTTGATGGGGGCCAACGTCCTGACTTTC
.	TRBV7-8	TRBJ1-2	.	CASSSWTVANYGYTF	TGTGCCAGCAGCTCCTGGACAGTAGCTAACTATGGCTACACCTTC
.	TRBV9	TRBJ2-2	.	CASSTSGELFF	TGTGCCAGCAGCACTTCCGGGGAGCTGTTTTTT
.	TRBV7-6	TRBJ2-5	TRBD2	CASSFLTSGQETQYF	TGTGCCAGCAGCTTCCTAACTAGCGGCCAAGAGACCCAGTACTTC
.	TRBV6-5	TRBJ2-7	.	CASSYSRVHEQYF	TGTGCCAGCAGTTACTCGAGGGTCCACGAGCAGTACTTC
.	TRBV20-1	TRBJ2-5	.	CSGRREETQYF	TGCAGTGGACGGCGAGAAGAGACCCAGTACTTC
.	TRBV29-1	TRBJ2-7	TRBD2	CSVGPAGVTYEQYF	TGCAGCGTTGGCCCAGCGGGAGTTACCTACGAGCAGTACTTC
.	TRBV25-1	TRBJ2-7	.	CASWGADSYEQYF	TGTGCCAGCTGGGGAGCCGACAGCTACGAGCAGTACTTC
once	TRBV13	TRBJ2-7	TRBD1	CASSFRQGDEQYF	TGTGCCAGCAGCTTTAGACAGGGAGACGAGCAGTACTTC
.	TRBV30	TRBJ1-4	TRBD1	CAWSKQGDYEKLFF	TGTGCCTGGAGCAAACAGGGGGATTATGAAAAACTGTTTTTT
.	TRBV21-1	TRBJ1-2	.	CASSKASRGRGYTF	TGTGCCAGCAGCAAAGCGTCCAGGGGAAGGGGCTACACCTTC
.	TRBV28	TRBJ2-7	.	CASSLYGNEQYF	TGTGCCAGCAGTTTATACGGGAACGAGCAGTACTTC
.	TRBV9	TRBJ1-2	TRBD1	CASSGHRDSEYGYTF	TGTGCCAGCAGCGGACACCGGGACAGTGAATATGGCTACACCTTC
.	TRBV27	TRBJ2-3	TRBD2	CASSPQTSGSLDTQYF	TGTGCCAGCAGTCCTCAGACTAGCGGGAGTCTCGATACGCAGTATTTT
.	TRBV4-1	TRBJ2-1	.	CASSQEGGGLSQYNEQFF	TGCGCCAGCAGCCAAGAAGGTGGGGGACTGAGCCAGTACAATGAGCAGTTCTTC
.	TRBV28	TRBJ1-4	.	CASSPGVSNEKLFF	TGTGCCAGCAGCCCAGGGGTATCTAATGAAAAACTGTTTTTT
.	TRBV27	TRBJ2-1	TRBD1	CASSPGTGSYNEQFF	TGTGCCAGCAGTCCCGGGACAGGGTCCTACAATGAGCAGTTCTTC
.	TRBV27	TRBJ2-7	.	CASSFWGAEQYF	TGTGCCAGCAGTTTTTGGGGGGCCGAGCAGTACTTC
.	TRBV27	TRBJ2-7	TRBD1	CASKGQGSSYEQYF	TGTGCCAGTAAAGGACAGGGGAGCTCCTACGAGCAGTACTTC
.	TRBV29-1	TRBJ2-1	.	CSVGVGNEQFF	TGCAGCGTTGGAGTGGGCAATGAGCAGTTCTTC
.	TRBV7-2	TRBJ2-7	TRBD1	CASSFGTGPNEQYF	TGTGCCAGCAGCTTCGGGACAGGGCCCAACGAGCAGTACTTC
.	TRBV7-3	TRBJ2-3	.	CASSLRGASSTDTQYF	TGTGCCAGCAGCTTAAGGGGCGCCTCAAGCACAGATACGCAGTATTTT
.	TRBV5-5	TRBJ1-1	TRBD1	CASRLGQGRASEAFF	TGTGCCAGCAGACTCGGACAGGGGCGGGCCTCGGAAGCTTTCTTT
.	TRBV28	TRBJ2-1	TRBD1	CASRTRDSTYNEQFF	TGTGCCAGCAGAACACGGGACAGTACCTACAATGAGCAGTTCTTC
.	TRBV4-3	TRBJ2-3	TRBD2	CASSQEWSSGLVGDTQYF	TGCGCCAGCAGCCAAGAGTGGTCTAGCGGCCTGGTTGGAGATACGCAGTATTTT
.	TRBV29-1	TRBJ1-2	.	CSVEDTGNYGYTF	TGCAGCGTTGAAGATACCGGGAACTATGGCTACACCTTC
.	TRBV5-4	TRBJ2-7	.	CASSLGGSSYEQYF	TGTGCCAGCAGCTTGGGAGGGAGTTCCTACGAGCAGTACTTC
many	TRBV10-2	TRBJ2-1	TRBD2	CASRISSGQYNEQFF	TGCGCCAGCAGGATATCTAGCGGCCAATACAATGAGCAGTTCTTC
.	TRBV5-5	TRBJ2-1	TRBD1	CASSSGQGIINEQFF	TGTGCCAGCAGCTCCGGACAGGGAATCATCAATGAGCAGTTCTTC
.	TRBV27	TRBJ2-6	TRBD2	CASSSLAGTTSGANVLTF	TGTGCCAGCAGTTCATTAGCGGGAACCACCTCTGGGGCCAACGTCCTGACTTTC
.	TRBV19	TRBJ2-2	.	CASSMSANTGELFF	TGTGCCAGTAGTATGTCGGCGAACACCGGGGAGCTGTTTTTT
.	TRBV6-5	TRBJ2-1	.	CASSYSLSKYYNEQFF	TGTGCCAGCAGTTACTCGTTGTCAAAATACTACAATGAGCAGTTCTTC
.	TRBV5-6	TRBJ2-3	.	CASSLAVGYQSTDTQYF	TGTGCCAGCAGCTTGGCGGTCGGCTATCAAAGCACAGATACGCAGTATTTT
.	TRBV2	TRBJ1-2	TRBD1	CASSEGQGFNYGYTF	TGTGCCAGCAGTGAGGGACAGGGTTTTAACTATGGCTACACCTTC
.	TRBV19	TRBJ2-7	TRBD2	CASSISLAGSYEQYF	TGTGCCAGTAGTATTAGCCTAGCGGGATCCTACGAGCAGTACTTC
.	TRBV11-2	TRBJ2-1	.	CASSLLLLGSGEQFF	TGTGCCAGCAGCTTGTTATTATTGGGGTCCGGGGAGCAGTTCTTC
.	TRBV15	TRBJ1-5	.	CATSRGGQPQHF	TGTGCCACCAGCAGAGGGGGTCAGCCCCAGCATTTT
once	TRBV9	TRBJ2-1	TRBD2	CASSVSGREYNEQFF	TGTGCCAGCAGCGTTAGCGGGAGGGAATACAATGAGCAGTTCTTC
.	TRBV4-1	TRBJ2-3	.	CASSQVSGAYTDTQYF	TGCGCCAGCAGCCAAGTCAGCGGAGCTTACACAGATACGCAGTATTTT
.	TRBV6-5	TRBJ1-6	.	CATKSSYNSPLHF	TGTGCCACCAAGAGCTCCTATAATTCACCCCTCCACTTT
.	TRBV13	TRBJ1-3	.	CASSLGGLGHSQPNSGNTIYF	TGTGCCAGCAGCTTAGGGGGACTCGGACATTCACAGCCTAACTCTGGAAACACCATATATTTT
.	TRBV11-1	TRBJ2-1	.	CASSSAQGGNEQFF	TGTGCCAGCAGCTCTGCGCAGGGGGGCAATGAGCAGTTCTTC
.	TRBV2	TRBJ1-4	TRBD1	CASSPSGTGGYEKLFF	TGTGCCAGCAGTCCATCCGGGACAGGGGGCTATGAAAAACTGTTTTTT